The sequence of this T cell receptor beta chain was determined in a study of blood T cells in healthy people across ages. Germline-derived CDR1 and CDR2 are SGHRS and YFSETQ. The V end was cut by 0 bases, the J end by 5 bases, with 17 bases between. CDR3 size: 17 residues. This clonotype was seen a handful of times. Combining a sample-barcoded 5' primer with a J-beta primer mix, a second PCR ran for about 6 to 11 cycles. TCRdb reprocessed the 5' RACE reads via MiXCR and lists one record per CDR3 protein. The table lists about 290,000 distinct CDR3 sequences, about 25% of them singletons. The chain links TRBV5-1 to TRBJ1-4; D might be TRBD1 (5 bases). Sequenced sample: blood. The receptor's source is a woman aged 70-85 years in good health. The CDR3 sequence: CASSLEPRGSRNEKLFF. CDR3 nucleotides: TGCGCCAGCAGCTTGGAACCTCGGGGGTCACGAAATGAAAAACTGTTTTTT.